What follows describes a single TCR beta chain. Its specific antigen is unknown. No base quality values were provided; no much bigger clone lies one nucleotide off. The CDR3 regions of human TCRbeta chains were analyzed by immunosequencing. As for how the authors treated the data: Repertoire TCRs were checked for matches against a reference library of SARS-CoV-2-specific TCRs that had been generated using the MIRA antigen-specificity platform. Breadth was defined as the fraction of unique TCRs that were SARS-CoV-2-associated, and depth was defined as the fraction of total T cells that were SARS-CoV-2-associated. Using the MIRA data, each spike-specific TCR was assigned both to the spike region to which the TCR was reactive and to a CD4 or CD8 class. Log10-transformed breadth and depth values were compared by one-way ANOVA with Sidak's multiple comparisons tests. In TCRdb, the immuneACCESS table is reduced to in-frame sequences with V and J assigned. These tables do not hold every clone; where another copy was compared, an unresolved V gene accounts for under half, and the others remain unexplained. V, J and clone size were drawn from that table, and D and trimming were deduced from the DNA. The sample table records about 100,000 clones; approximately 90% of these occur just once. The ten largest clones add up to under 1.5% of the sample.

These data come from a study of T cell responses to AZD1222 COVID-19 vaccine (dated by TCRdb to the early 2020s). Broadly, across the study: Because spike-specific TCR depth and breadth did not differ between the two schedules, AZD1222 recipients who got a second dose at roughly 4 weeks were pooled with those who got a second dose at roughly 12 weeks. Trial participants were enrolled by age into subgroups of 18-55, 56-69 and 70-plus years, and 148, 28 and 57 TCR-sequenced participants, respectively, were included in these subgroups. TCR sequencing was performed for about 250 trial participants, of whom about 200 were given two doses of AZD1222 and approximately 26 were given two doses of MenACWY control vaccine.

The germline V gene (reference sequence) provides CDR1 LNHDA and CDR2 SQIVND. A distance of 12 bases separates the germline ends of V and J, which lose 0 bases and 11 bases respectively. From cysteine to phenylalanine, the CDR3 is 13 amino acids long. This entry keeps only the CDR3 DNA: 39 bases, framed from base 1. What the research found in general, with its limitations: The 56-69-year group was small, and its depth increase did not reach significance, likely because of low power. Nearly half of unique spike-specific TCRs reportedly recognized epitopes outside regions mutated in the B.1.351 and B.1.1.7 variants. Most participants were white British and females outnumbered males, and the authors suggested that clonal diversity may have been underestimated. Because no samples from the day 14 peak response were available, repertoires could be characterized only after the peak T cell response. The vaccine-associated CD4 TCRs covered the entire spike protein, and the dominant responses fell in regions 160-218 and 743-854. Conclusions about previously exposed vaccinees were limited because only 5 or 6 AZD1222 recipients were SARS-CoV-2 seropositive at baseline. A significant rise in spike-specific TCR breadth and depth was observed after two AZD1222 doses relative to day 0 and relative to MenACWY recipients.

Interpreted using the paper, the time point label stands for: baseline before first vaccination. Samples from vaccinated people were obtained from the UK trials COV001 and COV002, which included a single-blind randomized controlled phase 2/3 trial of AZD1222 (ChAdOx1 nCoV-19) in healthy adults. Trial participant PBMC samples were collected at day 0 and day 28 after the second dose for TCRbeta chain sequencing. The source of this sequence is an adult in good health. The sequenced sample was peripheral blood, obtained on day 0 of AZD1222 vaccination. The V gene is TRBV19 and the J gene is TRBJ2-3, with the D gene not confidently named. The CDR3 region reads CASSIDSRAEQYF. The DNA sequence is TGTGCCAGTAGTATAGATTCCCGGGCAGAGCAGTATTTT.